The clone carrying this T cell receptor beta chain was found once. Its antigen remains unidentified. These data belong to a study of graft-versus-host responses after intestinal transplantation. For the study at large: Transplant types were multivisceral, liver-intestinal, or isolated intestinal. Every transplant recipient was induced with anti-thymocyte globulin, then maintained on tacrolimus and steroids for about three years.

Germline V lookup: CDR1 SGHAT, CDR2 FQNNGV. The length of the CDR3 is 14 residues. V was shortened by 2 bases and J by 4 bases, with 9 bases between the two germline ends. Repertoires were generated with immunoSEQ multiplex PCR, while TCRdb's copy carries only in-frame clones and drops some. The top ten hold less than 0.45% of the sample, which has about 84,000 clones, more than 85% seen once. Whole-study findings and limits: Some GvH clones appeared in ileal mucosa or blood before recipient bone marrow.

This receptor was obtained from a human donor who was the organ donor for an intestinal transplant. V gene TRBV11-2 combines with J gene TRBJ1-3; TRBD1 is a possible D gene (5 bases). Sequenced here: unstimulated CD4+ T cells sorted from spleen or lymph node cells, sampled before transplant. CDR3 region: CASSLSRVGNTIYF. The DNA of the CDR3 is TGTGCCAGCAGCTTAAGCAGGGTCGGAAACACCATATATTTT.